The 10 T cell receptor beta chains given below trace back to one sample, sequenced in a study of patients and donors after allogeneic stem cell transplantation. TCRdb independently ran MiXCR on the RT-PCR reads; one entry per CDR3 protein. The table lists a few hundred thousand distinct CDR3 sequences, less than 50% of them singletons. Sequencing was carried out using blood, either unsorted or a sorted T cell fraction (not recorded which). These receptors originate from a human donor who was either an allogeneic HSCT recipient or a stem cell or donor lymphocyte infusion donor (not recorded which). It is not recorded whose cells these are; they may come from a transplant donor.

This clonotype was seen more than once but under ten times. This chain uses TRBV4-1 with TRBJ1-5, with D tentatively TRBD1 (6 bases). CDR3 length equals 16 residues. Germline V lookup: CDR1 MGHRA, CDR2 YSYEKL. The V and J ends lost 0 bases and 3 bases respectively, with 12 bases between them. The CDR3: CASSQDSGAYNQPQHF. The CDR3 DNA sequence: TGCGCCAGCAGCCAAGACTCGGGGGCTTACAATCAGCCCCAGCATTTT.

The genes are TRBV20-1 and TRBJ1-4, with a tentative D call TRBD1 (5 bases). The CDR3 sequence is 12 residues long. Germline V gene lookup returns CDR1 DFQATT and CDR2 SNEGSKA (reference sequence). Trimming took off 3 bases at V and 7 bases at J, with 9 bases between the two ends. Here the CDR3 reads CSARDIGEKLFF. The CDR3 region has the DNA TGCAGTGCTAGGGACATAGGTGAAAAACTGTTTTTT.

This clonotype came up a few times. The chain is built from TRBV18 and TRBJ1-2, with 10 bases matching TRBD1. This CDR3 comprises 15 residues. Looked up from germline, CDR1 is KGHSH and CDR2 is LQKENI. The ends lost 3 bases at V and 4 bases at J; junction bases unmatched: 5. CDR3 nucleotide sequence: TGTGCCAGCTCACCCGGGACAGGGGTCAGCTATGGCTACACCTTC. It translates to CASSPGTGVSYGYTF.

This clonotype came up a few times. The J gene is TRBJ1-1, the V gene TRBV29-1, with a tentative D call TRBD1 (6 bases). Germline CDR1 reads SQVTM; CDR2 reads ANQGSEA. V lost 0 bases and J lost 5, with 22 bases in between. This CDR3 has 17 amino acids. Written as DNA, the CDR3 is TGCAGCGTTGAAGATCGAGGAGTCTTTGGGGGCCGGACTGAAGCTTTCTTT. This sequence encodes CSVEDRGVFGGRTEAFF. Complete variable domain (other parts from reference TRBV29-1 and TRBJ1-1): SAVISQKPSRDICQRGTSLTIQCQVDSQVTMMFWYRQQPGQSLTLIATANQGSEATYESGFVIDKFPISRPNLTFSTLTVSNMSPEDSSIYLCSVEDRGVFGGRTEAFFGQGTRLTVV.

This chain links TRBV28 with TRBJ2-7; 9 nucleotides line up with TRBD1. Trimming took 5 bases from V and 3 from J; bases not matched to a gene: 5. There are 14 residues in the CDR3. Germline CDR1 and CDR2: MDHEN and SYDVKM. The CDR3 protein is CASSGDRDGYEQYF. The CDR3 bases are TGTGCCAGCAGTGGGGACAGGGATGGCTACGAGCAGTACTTC.

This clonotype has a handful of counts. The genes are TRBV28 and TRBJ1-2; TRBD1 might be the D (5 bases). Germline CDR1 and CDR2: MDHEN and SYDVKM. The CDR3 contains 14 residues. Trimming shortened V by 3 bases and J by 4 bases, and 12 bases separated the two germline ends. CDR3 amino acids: CASSLSGKVYGYTF. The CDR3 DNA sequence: TGTGCCAGCAGTTTGTCAGGGAAGGTCTATGGCTACACCTTC.

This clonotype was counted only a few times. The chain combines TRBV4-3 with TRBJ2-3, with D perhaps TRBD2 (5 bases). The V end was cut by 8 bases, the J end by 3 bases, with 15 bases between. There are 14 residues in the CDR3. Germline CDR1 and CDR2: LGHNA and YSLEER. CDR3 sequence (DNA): TGCGCCAGCTCGATAGGGAGCTTGACAGATACGCAGTATTTT. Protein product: CASSIGSLTDTQYF.

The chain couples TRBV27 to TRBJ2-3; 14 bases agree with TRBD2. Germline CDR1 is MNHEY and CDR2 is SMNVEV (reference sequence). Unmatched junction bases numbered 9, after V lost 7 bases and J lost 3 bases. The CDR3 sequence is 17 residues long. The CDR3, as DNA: TGTGCCAGCACCCTGGGACTAGCGGGGGTTAATACAGATACGCAGTATTTT. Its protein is CASTLGLAGVNTDTQYF.

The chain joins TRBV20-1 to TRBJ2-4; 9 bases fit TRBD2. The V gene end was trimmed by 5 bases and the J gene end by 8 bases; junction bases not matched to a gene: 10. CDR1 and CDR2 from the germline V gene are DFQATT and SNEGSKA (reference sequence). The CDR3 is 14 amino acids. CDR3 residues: CSARWGTSPHIQYF. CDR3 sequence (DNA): TGCAGTGCTCGCTGGGGGACTAGCCCCCACATTCAGTACTTC.

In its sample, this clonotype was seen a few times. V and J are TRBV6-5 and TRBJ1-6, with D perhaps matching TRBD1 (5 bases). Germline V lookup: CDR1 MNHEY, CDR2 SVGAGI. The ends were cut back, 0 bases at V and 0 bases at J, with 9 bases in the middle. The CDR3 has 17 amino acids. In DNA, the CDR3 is TGTGCCAGCAGTTACTCGAAGGGGAGCTCCTATAATTCACCCCTCCACTTT. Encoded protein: CASSYSKGSSYNSPLHF.